The rows below give T cell receptor beta chains drawn from one sample of a study of identical twins. MiXCR, run by TCRdb on the 5' RACE reads, gives a single entry per CDR3 protein. This sample has 500,000 to 650,000 distinct CDR3 sequences, with about 7% found just once. The same data also contributed to another study, on yellow fever vaccine responses in identical twins.

Sequenced sample: PBMCs. Source of these receptors: a woman aged 18-29 years in good health. CDR3s include the opening cysteine and the closing phenylalanine or tryptophan. A D gene is named only where the DNA matches it firmly. Rows give clone size only sometimes, using once, few, many, or a class for an expanded clone.

>TRBJ2-6|TRBD1|NA|TRBV3-1
TGTGCCAGCAGCCAATTTCGGACAGGCCCGAGCTCTGGGGCCAACGTCCTGACTTTC
CASSQFRTGPSSGANVLTF
>TRBJ2-5|NA|NA|TRBV4-1
TGCGCCAGCAGCCAAGATCATGCAGGGGGGGAGACCCAGTACTTC
CASSQDHAGGETQYF
>TRBJ2-5|NA|many|TRBV2
TGTGCCAGCGCGGCCTATAGATGGGAGACCCAGTACTTC
CASAAYRWETQYF
>TRBJ1-5|NA|NA|TRBV20-1
TGCAGTGCAAGGAGCGGTAATCAGCCCCAGCATTTT
CSARSGNQPQHF
>TRBJ2-1|TRBD1|many|TRBV2
TGTGCCAGCAGTGATCCCCACAGGGGCAATGAGCAGTTCTTC
CASSDPHRGNEQFF
>TRBJ2-5|NA|many|TRBV29-1
TGCAGCGTTGCCGGGTTTTGGGGAGAAAAGACCCAGTACTTC
CSVAGFWGEKTQYF
>TRBJ2-4|NA|few|TRBV9
TGTGCCAGCAGCGTTGGCGGGACACCTCTGTCACTAGCCAAAAACATTCAGTACTTC
CASSVGGTPLSLAKNIQYF
>TRBJ1-2|NA|few|TRBV6-5
TGTGCCAGCAGTTACCCCGGTACCTACTATGGCTACACCTTC
CASSYPGTYYGYTF
>TRBJ2-1|NA|NA|TRBV28
TGTGCCAGCACCGTGGACACCCGAGAGCAGTTCTTC
CASTVDTREQFF
>TRBJ2-5|NA|many|TRBV18
TGTGCCAGCTCACCGAGCGTGACTTCGGAGACCCAGTACTTC
CASSPSVTSETQYF
>TRBJ1-1|NA|NA|TRBV27
TGTGCCAGCATGGCAGGGAGTGTCACTGAAGCTTTCTTT
CASMAGSVTEAFF
>TRBJ2-5|NA|NA|TRBV2
TGTGCCAGCAGCCGACAGCAAGAGACCCAGTACTTC
CASSRQQETQYF
>TRBJ2-1|TRBD2|NA|TRBV3-1
TGTGCCAGCACCCCGCGGGCGGGGGGTCACAATGAGCAGTTCTTC
CASTPRAGGHNEQFF
>TRBJ1-2|NA|few|TRBV7-9
TGTGCCAGCAGCTTAGGGCACAACGCAAACTATGGCTACACCTTC
CASSLGHNANYGYTF
>TRBJ2-3|TRBD1|NA|TRBV6-2/TRBV6-3
TGTGCCAGCAGTTACCCCCGCGGACAGGGACCAGATACGCAGTATTTT
CASSYPRGQGPDTQYF
>TRBJ1-1|NA|few|TRBV28
TGTGCCAGCAGTTTATTTTCCGCTGAAGCTTTCTTT
CASSLFSAEAFF
>TRBJ2-2|TRBD2|few|TRBV7-8
TGTGCCAGCAGCTTACCGGGACTAGCGGGACCTAACACCGGGGAGCTGTTTTTT
CASSLPGLAGPNTGELFF
>TRBJ2-7|TRBD2|few|TRBV20-1
TGCAGTGCCGAGACAGGACTAGCAGAATACGAGCAGTACTTC
CSAETGLAEYEQYF